This T cell receptor (beta chain) was recovered during a study of CD8 T cells in ankylosing spondylitis. V gave up 3 bases and J gave up 7 bases, with 12 bases separating them. CDR1 and CDR2 (germline): DFQATT, SNEGSKA (reference sequence). The CDR3 length is 13 residues. One entry per CDR3 protein results from TCRdb running MiXCR on the 5' RACE reads. The repertoire holds about 96,000 distinct CDR3 sequences, with around 26% as singletons. V usage is TRBV20-1 and J usage is TRBJ2-2; the D gene is possibly TRBD1 (7 bases). The receptor comes from a male donor with ankylosing spondylitis or in good health (not recorded which). Sequenced material: blood, either unsorted or a sorted T cell fraction (not recorded which). The CDR3 DNA is TGCAGTGCTAGTGGAGGGGGCTTCGGGGAGCTGTTTTTT. The encoded protein is CSASGGGFGELFF.